This entry features one TCR beta chain sequence. This was the immunoSEQ v3.0 assay at survey level. Clones were sequenced by immunoSEQ multiplex PCR, and TCRdb holds only the in-frame ones, with some missing. The table lists under 25,000 clones, roughly 86% of them singletons, with about 10% in the top ten. The sample originates from a study of long-term antiretroviral therapy in people with HIV. This receptor was identified in a man aged 40-50 years with HIV. The sequenced sample was unsorted PBMCs, obtained 0.5 years after starting antiretroviral therapy.

CDR3 DNA sequence: TGTGCCAGCAGCTACCGACTAGCGGGGTATGAGACCCAGTACTTC. Its protein product is CASSYRLAGYETQYF. This chain links TRBV13 with TRBJ2-5; TRBD2 matches 11 bases. V dropped 4 bases and J dropped 5; count of bases not matched to a gene: 6. Germline values: CDR1 PRHDT, CDR2 FYEKMQ (reference sequence). The CDR3 totals 15 residues.